These 3 T cell receptor beta chains originate from one sample sequenced in a study of blood T cells in healthy people across ages (dated by TCRdb to 2015 to 2017). Library prep was done by 5' RACE. A second 7 to 11 cycle PCR used a sample-barcoded 5' primer and a J-beta primer mix. TCRdb reprocessing: public reads trimmed at Q25 with fastp, clones called with MiXCR, in-frame beta chains kept. Every entry covers one CDR3 protein and lists the most common genes and DNA from its rows. A total of 1.5 million to 2 million distinct CDR3 sequences appear in this sample, 30% to 40% of them only once. 20% to 25% of the sample belongs to the ten largest clones. Source material: blood. The origin of the receptors is a human donor in good health.

The chain is built from TRBV28 and TRBJ2-5; D unclear. The end of the DNA aligns better with TRBJ2-7, so the J call may be wrong. Germline V gives CDR1 MDHEN, CDR2 SYDVKM. This CDR3 has 14 residues. CDR3 residues: CASSPLELTYEQYF. The CDR3 DNA sequence: TGTGCCAGCAGCCCACTCGAATTGACCTACGAGCAGTACTTC.

This sequence joins TRBV27 and TRBJ2-1; TRBD2 might be the D (7 bases). The germline CDR1 and CDR2 sequences are MNHEY and SMNVEV (reference sequence). The CDR3 spans 15 residues. Trimming pared 4 bases from V and 8 bases from J, leaving 18 bases between. CDR3 sequence: CASSWYGGGRDEQFF. CDR3 DNA: TGTGCCAGCAGTTGGTATGGGGGGGGGCGGGATGAGCAGTTCTTC.

This chain connects TRBV2 to TRBJ2-3, with a weak D call TRBD2 (5 bases). The CDR3 length is 15 residues. Trimming pared 7 bases from V and 1 base from J, leaving 15 bases between. The V gene's germline CDR1 is SNHLY and CDR2 FYNNEI. Written as DNA, the CDR3 is TGTGCCAGCATCGCTGGGGAGCCCCGCACAGATACGCAGTATTTT. It translates to CASIAGEPRTDTQYF.